A selection of T cell receptor beta chains follows, all from one sample in a study of T cells in Graves' hyperthyroidism and ophthalmopathy. A single record per CDR3 protein comes from TCRdb applying MiXCR to the multiplex PCR reads. The sample consists of a few hundred thousand distinct CDR3 sequences, nearly 15% of them appearing once. Sequences were obtained from blood. Source of these receptors: a woman between 55 and 75 years old with Graves' ophthalmopathy. Both conserved end residues are part of each CDR3. A D gene is named only where the DNA matches it firmly. Part of the rows lack a size; the others show once, few, many or a class for expanded clones.

size	V	length	J	D	CDR3	DNA
few	TRBV2	13	TRBJ2-5	.	CASSDRLAETQYF	TGTGCCAGCAGTGACAGGCTAGCAGAGACCCAGTACTTC
.	TRBV20-1	13	TRBJ2-5	.	CSASGKVQETQYF	TGCAGTGCTAGCGGGAAGGTGCAAGAGACCCAGTACTTC
many	TRBV19	14	TRBJ1-5	TRBD1	CASSVTGGRQPQHF	TGTGCCAGTAGTGTCACAGGGGGCCGGCAGCCCCAGCATTTT
many	TRBV18	15	TRBJ2-7	.	CASSPGQGPHGVQYF	TGTGCCAGCTCACCAGGCCAGGGACCGCATGGAGTGCAGTACTTC
.	TRBV19	13	TRBJ1-1	TRBD1	CASSPTGYTEAFF	TGTGCCAGTAGTCCGACAGGGTACACTGAAGCTTTCTTT
many	TRBV6-1	15	TRBJ2-1	TRBD1	CASSRGQGENNEQFF	TGTGCCAGCAGTCGCGGACAGGGGGAAAACAATGAGCAGTTCTTC
once	TRBV5-4	15	TRBJ1-2	.	CASSFYRGGGYGYTF	TGTGCCAGCAGCTTTTACCGGGGGGGCGGCTATGGCTACACCTTC
many	TRBV28	12	TRBJ2-7	.	CASSLRQYEQYF	TGTGCCAGCAGTTTACGGCAGTACGAGCAGTACTTC
many	TRBV2	13	TRBJ1-5	TRBD1	CASRGQGDQPQHF	TGTGCCAGCAGAGGACAGGGGGATCAGCCCCAGCATTTT
few	TRBV25-1	17	TRBJ2-2	.	CASSPTIGQGGTGELFF	TGTGCCAGCAGTCCTACGATAGGGCAGGGAGGCACCGGGGAGCTGTTTTTT
many	TRBV7-9	18	TRBJ2-7	TRBD2	CASSLKSGGPIISYEQYF	TGTGCCAGCAGCTTAAAATCGGGAGGGCCCATAATCTCCTACGAGCAGTACTTC
.	TRBV5-4	13	TRBJ2-2	.	CASSLDSSGELFF	TGTGCCAGCAGCTTGGACTCGTCCGGGGAGCTGTTTTTT
few	TRBV11-1	14	TRBJ1-1	.	CASSQSRGGTEAFF	TGTGCCAGCAGCCAATCAAGGGGCGGGACTGAAGCTTTCTTT
.	TRBV20-1	18	TRBJ2-2	.	CSTRAPTGHQTGTGELFF	TGCAGTACTAGAGCTCCGACGGGACACCAGACAGGCACCGGGGAGCTGTTTTTT
few	TRBV20-1	16	TRBJ2-1	.	CSATKYRELSYNEQFF	TGCAGTGCTACCAAGTACAGGGAATTATCCTACAATGAGCAGTTCTTC
.	TRBV24-1	14	TRBJ2-2	.	CATSDQTSTGELFF	TGTGCCACCAGTGACCAAACTAGCACCGGGGAGCTGTTTTTT
many	TRBV5-1	15	TRBJ2-5	.	CASSLNTARAETQYF	TGCGCCAGCAGCTTGAATACAGCGCGCGCGGAGACCCAGTACTTC
few	TRBV9	13	TRBJ2-1	.	CASSAPRGNEQFF	TGTGCCAGCAGCGCTCCCCGGGGCAATGAGCAGTTCTTC
few	TRBV2	16	TRBJ2-1	TRBD2	CASSGGLAGGTNEQFF	TGTGCCAGCAGTGGGGGACTAGCGGGAGGGACCAATGAGCAGTTCTTC
many	TRBV28	13	TRBJ2-5	TRBD1	CASLRGGEETQYF	TGTGCCAGCCTTCGAGGGGGCGAAGAGACCCAGTACTTC
.	TRBV10-3	16	TRBJ2-2	TRBD1	CAISERRDRNTGELFF	TGTGCCATCAGTGAACGCCGGGACAGGAACACCGGGGAGCTGTTTTTT
.	TRBV6-5	16	TRBJ2-3	TRBD2	CASSYSEREVTDTQYF	TGTGCCAGCAGTTACTCCGAGCGGGAGGTAACAGATACGCAGTATTTT
.	TRBV28	18	TRBJ2-2	TRBD2	CATPPGGAGVQATGELFF	TGTGCCACCCCTCCGGGGGGAGCGGGAGTTCAGGCCACCGGGGAGCTGTTTTTT
many	TRBV7-8	16	TRBJ2-3	TRBD2	CASRPQRGSGSDTQYF	TGTGCCAGCAGACCCCAGCGGGGGAGTGGGTCAGATACGCAGTATTTT
many	TRBV2	12	TRBJ2-5	.	CASAIVQETQYF	TGTGCCAGCGCGATCGTCCAAGAGACCCAGTACTTC
many	TRBV6-5	20	TRBJ2-2	TRBD2	CASSYWPPGLAGGFTGELFF	TGTGCCAGCAGTTACTGGCCTCCGGGACTAGCGGGAGGGTTTACCGGGGAGCTGTTTTTT
many	TRBV5-1	15	TRBJ2-4	TRBD2	CASSPGTSGRNIQYF	TGCGCCAGCAGTCCCGGGACTAGCGGGAGAAACATTCAGTACTTC
few	TRBV27	15	TRBJ2-7	.	CASSRARGGGYEQYF	TGTGCCAGCAGTCGAGCGAGAGGGGGAGGATACGAGCAGTACTTC
many	TRBV28	15	TRBJ2-3	.	CASSSGTANTDTQYF	TGTGCCAGCAGTTCCGGGACTGCTAACACAGATACGCAGTATTTT
few	TRBV7-8	16	TRBJ2-2	.	CASSLATGTESGRLFF	TGTGCCAGCAGCTTAGCGACCGGGACAGAAAGCGGGCGACTGTTTTTT
.	TRBV4-1	16	TRBJ2-7	TRBD1	CASSQEGQGASYEQYF	TGCGCCAGCAGCCAAGAGGGACAGGGGGCATCGTACGAGCAGTACTTC
many	TRBV6-2/TRBV6-3	11	TRBJ2-7	.	CASSQSLEQYF	TGTGCCAGCAGTCAGTCCCTCGAGCAGTACTTC
few	TRBV4-1	19	TRBJ1-5	.	CASSPFPNLKYNSNQPQHF	TGCGCCAGCAGCCCCTTCCCTAACCTCAAATACAATAGCAATCAGCCCCAGCATTTT
many	TRBV15	15	TRBJ2-5	TRBD1	CATSRYEDRAETQYF	TGTGCCACCAGCAGATATGAAGACAGGGCAGAGACCCAGTACTTC
.	TRBV11-3	16	TRBJ1-5	.	CASSGGGDYSNQPQHF	TGTGCCAGCAGCGGTGGGGGAGATTATAGCAATCAGCCCCAGCATTTT
.	TRBV11-1	15	TRBJ2-7	.	CASSKHRGRVHEQYF	TGTGCCAGCAGCAAACATCGGGGTCGGGTCCACGAGCAGTACTTC
many	TRBV7-3	15	TRBJ1-6	TRBD1	CASSLTGTGPSPLHF	TGTGCCAGCAGCTTAACGGGGACAGGGCCTTCACCCCTCCACTTT
few	TRBV27	16	TRBJ2-2	TRBD1	CASSLRGRLNTGELFF	TGTGCCAGCAGTTTGAGGGGGCGGTTGAACACCGGGGAGCTGTTTTTT
once	TRBV11-2	13	TRBJ2-4	.	CASSFRGSNIQYF	TGTGCCAGCAGCTTTCGGGGGAGTAACATTCAGTACTTC
many	TRBV13	16	TRBJ2-2	.	CASTLSGPTYTGELFF	TGTGCCAGCACCCTCTCAGGGCCAACTTACACCGGGGAGCTGTTTTTT
many	TRBV6-5	14	TRBJ1-1	.	CASSYLQANTEAFF	TGTGCCAGCAGTTACTTACAGGCGAACACTGAAGCTTTCTTT
.	TRBV4-1	13	TRBJ2-1	.	CASSQVRVNEQFF	TGCGCCAGCAGCCAAGTTAGGGTTAATGAGCAGTTCTTC
.	TRBV4-1	16	TRBJ1-1	TRBD1	CASSTGGQDMNTEAFF	TGCGCCAGCAGCACAGGGGGACAGGACATGAACACTGAAGCTTTCTTT
many	TRBV12-3/TRBV12-4	14	TRBJ2-2	.	CASSYRAGTGELFF	TGTGCCAGCAGTTACCGCGCCGGGACCGGGGAGCTGTTTTTT
many	TRBV6-1	15	TRBJ2-3	TRBD2	CASSSSSGYTDTQYF	TGTGCCAGCAGTTCTTCTAGCGGTTACACAGATACGCAGTATTTT